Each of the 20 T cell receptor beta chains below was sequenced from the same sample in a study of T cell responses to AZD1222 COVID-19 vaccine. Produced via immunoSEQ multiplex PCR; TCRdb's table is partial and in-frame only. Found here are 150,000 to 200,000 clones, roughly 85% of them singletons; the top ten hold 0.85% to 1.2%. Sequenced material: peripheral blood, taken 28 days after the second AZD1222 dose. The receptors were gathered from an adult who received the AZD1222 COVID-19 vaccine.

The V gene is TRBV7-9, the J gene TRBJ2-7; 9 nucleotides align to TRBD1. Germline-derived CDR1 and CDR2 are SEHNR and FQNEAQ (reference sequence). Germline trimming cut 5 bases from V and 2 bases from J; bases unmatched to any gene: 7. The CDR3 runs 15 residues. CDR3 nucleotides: TGTGCCAGCAGCCTAACCGGGACAGGGCCCTACGAGCAGTACTTC. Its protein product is CASSLTGTGPYEQYF.

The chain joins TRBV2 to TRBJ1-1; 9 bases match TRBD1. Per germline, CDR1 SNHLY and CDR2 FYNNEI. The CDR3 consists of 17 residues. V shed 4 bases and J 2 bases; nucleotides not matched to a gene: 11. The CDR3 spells CASSAGTGRVKNTEAFF. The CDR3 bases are TGTGCCAGCAGTGCGGGGACAGGGAGGGTAAAAAACACTGAAGCTTTCTTT.

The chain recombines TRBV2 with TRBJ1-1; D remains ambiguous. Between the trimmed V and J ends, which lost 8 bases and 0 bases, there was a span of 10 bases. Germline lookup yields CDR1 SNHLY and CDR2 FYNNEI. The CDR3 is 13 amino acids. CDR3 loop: CASRDEVNTEAFF. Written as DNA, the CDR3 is TGTGCCAGCCGGGATGAGGTGAACACTGAAGCTTTCTTT.

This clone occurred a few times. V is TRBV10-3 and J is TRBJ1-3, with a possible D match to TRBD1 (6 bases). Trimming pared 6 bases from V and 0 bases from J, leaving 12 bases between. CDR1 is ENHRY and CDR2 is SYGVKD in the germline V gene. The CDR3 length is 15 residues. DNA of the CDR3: TGTGCCATCAGACTACAGGGCCGCTCTGGAAACACCATATATTTT. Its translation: CAIRLQGRSGNTIYF.

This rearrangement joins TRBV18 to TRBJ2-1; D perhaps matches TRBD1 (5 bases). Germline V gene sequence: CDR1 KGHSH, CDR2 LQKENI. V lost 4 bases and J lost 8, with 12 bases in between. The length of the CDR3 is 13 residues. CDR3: CASSLRQGDEQFF. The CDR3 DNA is TGTGCCAGCTCACTCCGGCAGGGTGATGAGCAGTTCTTC.

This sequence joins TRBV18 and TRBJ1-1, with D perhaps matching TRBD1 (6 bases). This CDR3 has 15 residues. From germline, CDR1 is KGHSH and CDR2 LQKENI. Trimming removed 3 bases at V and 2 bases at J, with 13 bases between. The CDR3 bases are TGTGCCAGCTCACCTGGAGGGGGATTTAACACTGAAGCTTTCTTT. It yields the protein CASSPGGGFNTEAFF.

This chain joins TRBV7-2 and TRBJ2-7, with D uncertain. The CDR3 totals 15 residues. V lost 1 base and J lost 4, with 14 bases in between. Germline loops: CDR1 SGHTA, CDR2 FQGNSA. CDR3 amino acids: CASSLGTPGMYEQYF. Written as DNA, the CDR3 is TGTGCCAGCAGCTTAGGAACCCCTGGGATGTACGAGCAGTACTTC. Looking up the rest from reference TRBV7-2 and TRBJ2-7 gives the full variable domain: GAGVSQSPSNKVTEKGKDVELRCDPISGHTALYWYRQSLGQGLEFLIYFQGNSAPDKSGLPSDRFSAERTGGSVSTLTIQRTQQEDSAVYLCASSLGTPGMYEQYFGPGTRLTVT.

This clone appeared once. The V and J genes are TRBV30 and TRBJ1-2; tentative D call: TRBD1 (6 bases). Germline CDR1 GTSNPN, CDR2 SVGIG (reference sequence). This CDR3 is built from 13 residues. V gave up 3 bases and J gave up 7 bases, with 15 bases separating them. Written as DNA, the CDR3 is TGTGCCTGGAGCTTGCAAACAGGGAGTGGCTACACCTTC. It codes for CAWSLQTGSGYTF.

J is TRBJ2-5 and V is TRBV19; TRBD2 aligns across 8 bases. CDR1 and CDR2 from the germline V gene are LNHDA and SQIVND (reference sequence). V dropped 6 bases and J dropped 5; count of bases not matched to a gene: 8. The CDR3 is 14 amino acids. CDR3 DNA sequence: TGTGCCAGTAGAACTAGCGGTTCGGGGGAGACCCAGTACTTC. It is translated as CASRTSGSGETQYF.

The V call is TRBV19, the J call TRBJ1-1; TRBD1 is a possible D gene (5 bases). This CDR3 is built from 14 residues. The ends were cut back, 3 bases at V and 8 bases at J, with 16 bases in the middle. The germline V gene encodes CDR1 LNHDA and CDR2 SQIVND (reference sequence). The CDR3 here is CASSIHQGRVEAFF. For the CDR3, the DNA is TGTGCCAGTAGTATTCATCAGGGCCGAGTGGAAGCTTTCTTT.

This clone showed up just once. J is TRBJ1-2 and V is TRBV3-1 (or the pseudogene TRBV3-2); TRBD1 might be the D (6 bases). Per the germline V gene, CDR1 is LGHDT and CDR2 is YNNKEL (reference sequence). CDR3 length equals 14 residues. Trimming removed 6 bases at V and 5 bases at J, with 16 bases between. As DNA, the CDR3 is TGTGCCAGCAGAACCCGAGGGGGGAATTATGGCTACACCTTC. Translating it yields CASRTRGGNYGYTF.

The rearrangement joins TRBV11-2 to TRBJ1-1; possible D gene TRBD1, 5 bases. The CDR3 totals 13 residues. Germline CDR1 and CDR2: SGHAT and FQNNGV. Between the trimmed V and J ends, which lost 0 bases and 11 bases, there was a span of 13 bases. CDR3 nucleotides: TGTGCCAGCAGCTTAGATGGACCCCGGGGGGCTTTCTTT. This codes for CASSLDGPRGAFF.

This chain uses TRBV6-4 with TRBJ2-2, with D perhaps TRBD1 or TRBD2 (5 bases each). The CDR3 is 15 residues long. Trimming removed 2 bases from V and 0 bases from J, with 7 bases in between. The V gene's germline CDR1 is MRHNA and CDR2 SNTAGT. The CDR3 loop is CASSDGGSNTGELFF. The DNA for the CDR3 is TGTGCCAGCAGTGACGGGGGATCGAACACCGGGGAGCTGTTTTTT.

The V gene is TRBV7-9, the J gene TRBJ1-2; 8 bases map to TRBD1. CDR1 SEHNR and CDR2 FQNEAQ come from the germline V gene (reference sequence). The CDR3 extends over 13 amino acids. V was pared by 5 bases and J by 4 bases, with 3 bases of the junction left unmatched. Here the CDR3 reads CASSPQGGYGYTF. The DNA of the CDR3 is TGTGCCAGCAGCCCACAGGGGGGCTATGGCTACACCTTC. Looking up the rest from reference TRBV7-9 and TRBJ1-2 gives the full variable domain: DTGVSQNPRHKITKRGQNVTFRCDPISEHNRLYWYRQTLGQGPEFLTYFQNEAQLEKSRLLSDRFSAERPKGSFSTLEIQRTEQGDSAMYLCASSPQGGYGYTFGSGTRLTVV.

The chain's CDR3 is CASSVEAGRINYGYTF. In DNA form, the CDR3 reads TGTGCCAGCAGCGTAGAAGCAGGTCGCATTAACTATGGCTACACCTTC. This rearrangement joins TRBV9 to TRBJ1-2; D ambiguous. This CDR3 is built from 16 residues. Germline-derived CDR1 and CDR2 are SGDLS and YYNGEE. The V gene lost 0 bases and the J gene lost 1 base, with 13 bases spanning the gap.

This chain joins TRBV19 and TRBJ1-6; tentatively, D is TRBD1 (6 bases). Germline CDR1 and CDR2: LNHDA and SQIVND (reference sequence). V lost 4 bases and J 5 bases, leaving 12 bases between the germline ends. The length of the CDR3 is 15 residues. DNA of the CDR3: TGTGCCAGTAGTAAACAGGGTCCCAATAATTCACCCCTCCACTTT. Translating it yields CASSKQGPNNSPLHF.

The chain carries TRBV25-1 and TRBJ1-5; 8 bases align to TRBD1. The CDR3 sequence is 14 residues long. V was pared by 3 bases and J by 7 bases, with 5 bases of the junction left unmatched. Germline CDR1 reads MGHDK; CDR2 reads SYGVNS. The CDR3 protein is CASSDQGARQPQHF. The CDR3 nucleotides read TGTGCCAGCAGTGATCAGGGGGCGAGACAGCCCCAGCATTTT. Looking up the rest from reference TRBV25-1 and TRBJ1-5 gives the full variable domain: EADIYQTPRYLVIGTGKKITLECSQTMGHDKMYWYQQDPGMELHLIHYSYGVNSTEKGDLSSESTVSRIRTEHFPLTLESARPSHTSQYLCASSDQGARQPQHFGDGTRLSIL.

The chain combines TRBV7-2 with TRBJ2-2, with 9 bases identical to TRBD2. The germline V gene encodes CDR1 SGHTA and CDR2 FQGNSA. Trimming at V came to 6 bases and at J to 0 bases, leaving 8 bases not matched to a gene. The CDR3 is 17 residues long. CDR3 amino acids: CASSVLAGTPNTGELFF. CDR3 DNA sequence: TGTGCCAGCAGTGTTCTAGCGGGGACCCCGAACACCGGGGAGCTGTTTTTT.

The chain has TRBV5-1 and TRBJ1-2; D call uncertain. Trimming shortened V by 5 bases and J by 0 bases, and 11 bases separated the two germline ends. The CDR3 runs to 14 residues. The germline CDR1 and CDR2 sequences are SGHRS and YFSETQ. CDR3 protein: CASREQLTNYGYTF. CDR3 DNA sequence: TGCGCCAGCAGAGAACAGCTGACTAACTATGGCTACACCTTC. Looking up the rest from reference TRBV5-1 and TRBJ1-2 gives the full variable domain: KAGVTQTPRYLIKTRGQQVTLSCSPISGHRSVSWYQQTPGQGLQFLFEYFSETQRNKGNFPGRFSGRQFSNSRSEMNVSTLELGDSALYLCASREQLTNYGYTFGSGTRLTVV.

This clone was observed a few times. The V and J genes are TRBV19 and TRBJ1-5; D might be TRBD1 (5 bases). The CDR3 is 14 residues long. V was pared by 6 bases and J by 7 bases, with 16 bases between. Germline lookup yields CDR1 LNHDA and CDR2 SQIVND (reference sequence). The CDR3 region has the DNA TGTGCCAGTAGCCCCGGGGGGGTCGGACAGCCCCAGCATTTT. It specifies CASSPGGVGQPQHF. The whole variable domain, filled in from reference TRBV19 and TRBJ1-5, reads DGGITQSPKYLFRKEGQNVTLSCEQNLNHDAMYWYRQDPGQGLRLIYYSQIVNDFQKGDIAEGYSVSREKKESFPLTVTSAQKNPTAFYLCASSPGGVGQPQHFGDGTRLSIL.